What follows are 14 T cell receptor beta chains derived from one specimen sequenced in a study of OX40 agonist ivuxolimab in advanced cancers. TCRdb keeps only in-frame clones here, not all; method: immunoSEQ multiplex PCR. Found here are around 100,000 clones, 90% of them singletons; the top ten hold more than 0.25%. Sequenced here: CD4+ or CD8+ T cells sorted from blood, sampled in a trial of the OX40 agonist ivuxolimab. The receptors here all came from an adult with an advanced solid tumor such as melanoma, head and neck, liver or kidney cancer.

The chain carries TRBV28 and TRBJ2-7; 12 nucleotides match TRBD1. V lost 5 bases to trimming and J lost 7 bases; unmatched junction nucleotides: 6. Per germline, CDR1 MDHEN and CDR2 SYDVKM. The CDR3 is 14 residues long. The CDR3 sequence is CASSPGTGGGEQYF. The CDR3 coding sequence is TGTGCCAGCAGTCCAGGGACAGGGGGCGGTGAGCAGTACTTC.

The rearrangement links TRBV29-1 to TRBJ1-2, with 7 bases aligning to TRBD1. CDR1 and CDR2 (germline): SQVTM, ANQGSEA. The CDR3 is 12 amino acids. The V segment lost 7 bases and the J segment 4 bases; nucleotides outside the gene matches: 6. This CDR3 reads CSGGTASYGYTF. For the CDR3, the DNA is TGCAGCGGGGGGACAGCCAGCTATGGCTACACCTTC.

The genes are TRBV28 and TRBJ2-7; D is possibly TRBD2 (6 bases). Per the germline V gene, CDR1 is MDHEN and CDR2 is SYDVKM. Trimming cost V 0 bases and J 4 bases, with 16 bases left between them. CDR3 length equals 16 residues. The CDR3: CASSLWGRSTGYEQYF. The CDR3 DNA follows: TGTGCCAGCAGTTTATGGGGGAGGTCAACGGGTTACGAGCAGTACTTC.

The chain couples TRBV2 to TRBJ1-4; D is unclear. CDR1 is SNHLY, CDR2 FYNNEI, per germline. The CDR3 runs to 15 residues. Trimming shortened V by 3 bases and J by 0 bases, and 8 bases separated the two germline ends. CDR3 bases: TGTGCCAGCAGTGACTCCGGCACAACTAATGAAAAACTGTTTTTT. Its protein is CASSDSGTTNEKLFF.

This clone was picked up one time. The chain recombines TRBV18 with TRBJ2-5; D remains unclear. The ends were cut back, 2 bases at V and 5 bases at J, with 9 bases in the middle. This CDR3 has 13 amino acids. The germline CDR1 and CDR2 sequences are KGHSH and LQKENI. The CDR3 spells CASSPDLVETQYF. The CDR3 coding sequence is TGTGCCAGCTCACCAGATTTAGTGGAGACCCAGTACTTC.

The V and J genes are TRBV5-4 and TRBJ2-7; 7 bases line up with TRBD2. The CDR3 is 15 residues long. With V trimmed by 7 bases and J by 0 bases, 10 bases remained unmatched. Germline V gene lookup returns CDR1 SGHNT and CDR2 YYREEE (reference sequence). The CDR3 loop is CASQTGGGSSYEQYF. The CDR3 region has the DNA TGTGCCAGCCAAACTGGGGGAGGGAGCTCCTACGAGCAGTACTTC.

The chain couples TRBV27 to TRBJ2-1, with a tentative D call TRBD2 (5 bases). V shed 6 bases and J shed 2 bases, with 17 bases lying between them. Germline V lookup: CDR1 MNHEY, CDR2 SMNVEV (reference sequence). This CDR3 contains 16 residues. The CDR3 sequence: CASRPGGRETYNEQFF. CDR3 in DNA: TGTGCCAGCAGGCCGGGCGGACGGGAAACCTACAATGAGCAGTTCTTC.

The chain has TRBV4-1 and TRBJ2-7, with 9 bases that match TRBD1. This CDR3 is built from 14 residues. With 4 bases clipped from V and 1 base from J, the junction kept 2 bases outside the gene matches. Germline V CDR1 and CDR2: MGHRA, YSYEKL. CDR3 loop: CASSRGTGSYEQYF. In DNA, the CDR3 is TGCGCCAGCAGCCGTGGGACAGGGTCCTACGAGCAGTACTTC.

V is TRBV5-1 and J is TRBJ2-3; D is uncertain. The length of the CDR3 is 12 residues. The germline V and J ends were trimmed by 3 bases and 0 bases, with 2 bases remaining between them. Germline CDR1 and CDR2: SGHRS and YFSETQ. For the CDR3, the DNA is TGCGCCAGCAGCTCAAGCACAGATACGCAGTATTTT. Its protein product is CASSSSTDTQYF.

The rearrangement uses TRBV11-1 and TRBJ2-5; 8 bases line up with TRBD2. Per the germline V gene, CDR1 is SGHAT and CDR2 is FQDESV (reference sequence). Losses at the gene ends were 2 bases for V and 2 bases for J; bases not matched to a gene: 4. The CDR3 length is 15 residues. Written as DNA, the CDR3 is TGTGCCAGCAGCTTAAGCGGGAGTCAGCAAGAGACCCAGTACTTC. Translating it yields CASSLSGSQQETQYF.

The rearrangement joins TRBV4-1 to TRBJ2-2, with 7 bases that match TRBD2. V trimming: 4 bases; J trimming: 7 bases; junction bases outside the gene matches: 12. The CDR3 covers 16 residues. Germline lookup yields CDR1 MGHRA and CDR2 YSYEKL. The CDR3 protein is CASSPIGREWIGELFF. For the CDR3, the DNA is TGCGCCAGCAGCCCCATTGGGAGGGAGTGGATCGGGGAGCTGTTTTTT.

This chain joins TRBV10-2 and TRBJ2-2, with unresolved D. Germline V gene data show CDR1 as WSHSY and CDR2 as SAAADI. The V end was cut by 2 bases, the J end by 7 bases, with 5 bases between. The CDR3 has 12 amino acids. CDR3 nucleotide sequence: TGCGCCAGCAGTGAGCCAGGCGGGGAGCTGTTTTTT. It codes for CASSEPGGELFF.

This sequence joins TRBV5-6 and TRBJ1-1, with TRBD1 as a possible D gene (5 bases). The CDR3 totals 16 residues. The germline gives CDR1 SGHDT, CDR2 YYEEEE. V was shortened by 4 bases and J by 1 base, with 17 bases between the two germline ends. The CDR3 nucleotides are TGTGCCAGCAGCCCTTTGCGGGGGGTCGGGAACACTGAAGCTTTCTTT. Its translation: CASSPLRGVGNTEAFF.

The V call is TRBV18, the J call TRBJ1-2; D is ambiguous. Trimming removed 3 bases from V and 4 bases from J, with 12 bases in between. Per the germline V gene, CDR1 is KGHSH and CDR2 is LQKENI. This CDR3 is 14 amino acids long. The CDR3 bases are TGTGCCAGCTCACCCCGCAGCGCGGCCTATGGCTACACCTTC. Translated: CASSPRSAAYGYTF.